The rows below give T cell receptor beta chains drawn from one sample of a study of T cells in Graves' hyperthyroidism and ophthalmopathy. TCRdb reprocessed the multiplex PCR reads with MiXCR, giving one entry per CDR3 protein. The table records about 380,000 distinct CDR3 sequences, about 18% of them present only once. Input material: blood. Receptors were obtained from a man aged 18 to 30 with Graves' ophthalmopathy. CDR3s include the opening cysteine and the closing phenylalanine or tryptophan. D genes are given only for firm matches. Rows may omit the clone size; those that give it use once, few, many or a size class.

>-|TRBJ1-1|many|TRBV7-2
CASSLKNTAFF
TGTGCCAGCAGCTTAAAGAACACGGCTTTCTTT
>-|TRBJ2-5|few|TRBV15
CATSRDNPGKTQYF
TGTGCCACCAGCAGAGATAACCCCGGGAAGACCCAGTACTTC
>TRBD2|TRBJ2-1|-|TRBV11-2
CASSLLSGGAGDEQFF
TGTGCCAGCAGCTTACTTAGCGGGGGGGCGGGGGATGAGCAGTTCTTC
>-|TRBJ1-2|-|TRBV9
CASSASGLFNYGYTF
TGTGCCAGCAGCGCATCGGGACTTTTTAACTATGGCTACACCTTC
>-|TRBJ1-5|-|TRBV12-3/TRBV12-4
CASSLSRGWDQPQHF
TGTGCCAGCAGTTTATCTCGGGGCTGGGATCAGCCCCAGCATTTT
>TRBD1|TRBJ1-5|-|TRBV6-1
CASSAVQGAQGQPQHF
TGTGCCAGCAGCGCAGTACAGGGGGCGCAGGGGCAGCCCCAGCATTTT
>TRBD1|TRBJ1-5|many|TRBV6-5
CASSYVQGENQPQHF
TGTGCCAGCAGTTACGTTCAGGGGGAAAATCAGCCCCAGCATTTT
>TRBD2|TRBJ2-2|many|TRBV12-3/TRBV12-4
CASRRRTAGGFTGELFF
TGTGCCAGCAGACGTAGAACAGCGGGGGGCTTCACCGGGGAGCTGTTTTTT
>-|TRBJ1-6|-|TRBV20-1
CSARTGSPLNSPLHF
TGCAGTGCTAGGACAGGCTCTCCTTTAAATTCACCCCTCCACTTT
>-|TRBJ1-2|-|TRBV4-1
CAGSPAGAVYGYTF
TGCGCCGGGTCCCCGGCGGGGGCAGTTTATGGCTACACCTTC
>TRBD1|TRBJ2-2|-|TRBV24-1
CATSDWPGQGSTGELFF
TGTGCCACCAGTGATTGGCCGGGACAGGGGTCCACCGGGGAGCTGTTTTTT
>TRBD1|TRBJ2-7|many|TRBV18
CASSPTGTGAVEQYF
TGTGCCAGCTCACCAACCGGGACAGGGGCGGTCGAGCAGTACTTC
>-|TRBJ2-2|-|TRBV25-1
CASRPPTYTGELFF
TGTGCCAGCAGGCCTCCGACTTACACCGGGGAGCTGTTTTTT
>-|TRBJ2-5|-|TRBV2
CASSVLETQHF
TGTGCCAGCAGTGTTCTCGAGACCCAGCACTTC
>TRBD1|TRBJ1-2|-|TRBV25-1
CASSELTGGGPTF
TGTGCCAGCAGTGAATTAACAGGGGGAGGGCCAACCTTC
>-|TRBJ2-3|many|TRBV5-1
CASSPDGAGSDTQYF
TGCGCCAGCAGCCCGGATGGGGCGGGGTCGGATACGCAGTATTTT
>-|TRBJ2-7|many|TRBV6-1
CASRAPGGGSSYEQYF
TGTGCCAGCAGGGCCCCAGGGGGGGGCTCCTCCTACGAGCAGTACTTC
>-|TRBJ1-1|many|TRBV11-2
CASSLDRGGIMNTEAFF
TGTGCCAGCAGCTTAGATCGCGGGGGGATAATGAACACTGAAGCTTTCTTT
>TRBD2|TRBJ2-2|many|TRBV2
CASQAGGRFGELFF
TGTGCCAGCCAAGCGGGGGGGAGGTTCGGGGAGCTGTTTTTT
>TRBD1|TRBJ1-1|many|TRBV5-1
CASSLVSGGPTEAFF
TGCGCCAGCAGCTTGGTGTCAGGGGGACCCACTGAAGCTTTCTTT
>TRBD1|TRBJ1-1|few|TRBV18
CASSPRPGQGADTEAFF
TGTGCCAGCTCACCACGACCTGGACAGGGGGCCGACACTGAAGCTTTCTTT
>-|TRBJ1-5|few|TRBV19
CASSPSVGDQPQHF
TGTGCCAGTAGTCCAAGTGTAGGGGACCAGCCCCAGCATTTT
>TRBD1|TRBJ1-1|many|TRBV2
CASTLLGGQGVRGNTEAFF
TGTGCCAGCACTCTCCTGGGAGGGCAGGGGGTTCGGGGGAACACTGAAGCTTTCTTT
>-|TRBJ1-3|few|TRBV7-9
CASSQFGSGNTIYF
TGTGCCAGCAGCCAGTTCGGTTCTGGAAACACCATATATTTT
>TRBD2|TRBJ2-5|-|TRBV5-1
CASNLAGGPGQTQYF
TGCGCCAGCAATCTAGCGGGGGGGCCGGGACAGACCCAGTACTTC
>-|TRBJ2-7|few|TRBV29-1
CSVEGGGSSYEQYF
TGCAGCGTTGAAGGTGGCGGCAGTTCCTACGAGCAGTACTTC
>-|TRBJ1-1|few|TRBV6-6
CASSYTYRDPTPEAFF
TGTGCCAGCAGTTACACATACCGGGACCCGACCCCTGAAGCTTTCTTT
>TRBD1|TRBJ1-2|few|TRBV6-1
CASRDRGWYGYTF
TGTGCCAGCAGAGACAGGGGGTGGTATGGCTACACCTTC
>-|TRBJ2-1|many|TRBV20-1
CSAPLAELSYNEQFF
TGCAGTGCTCCCCTAGCTGAACTCTCCTACAATGAGCAGTTCTTC
>TRBD2|TRBJ2-1|-|TRBV20-1
CGARDLETSGYNEQFF
TGCGGTGCTAGAGATCTGGAGACTAGCGGTTACAATGAGCAGTTCTTC
>TRBD1|TRBJ1-1|-|TRBV20-1
CSARGRRQGLFNEAFF
TGCAGTGCTAGGGGACGCCGACAGGGGCTCTTCAATGAAGCTTTCTTT
>-|TRBJ1-1|few|TRBV19
CASSIWGRQDEAFF
TGTGCCAGTAGTATATGGGGACGTCAAGATGAAGCTTTCTTT
>-|TRBJ1-5|many|TRBV7-9
CASSPTQGDGGNQPQHF
TGTGCCAGCAGCCCAACACAGGGAGACGGGGGCAATCAGCCCCAGCATTTT
>-|TRBJ1-6|few|TRBV15
CATSREVDSPLHF
TGTGCCACCAGCAGAGAGGTGGACTCTCCCCTCCACTTT
>TRBD1|TRBJ2-3|many|TRBV6-1
CASSGGQAVDTQYF
TGTGCCAGCAGTGGAGGACAGGCGGTGGATACGCAGTATTTT
>TRBD2|TRBJ2-7|-|TRBV27
CASSLGSTSGSYEQYF
TGTGCCAGCAGTTTGGGATCGACTAGCGGGAGCTACGAGCAGTACTTC
>-|TRBJ1-1|many|TRBV29-1
CSVGQSMNTEAFF
TGCAGCGTAGGACAGTCCATGAACACTGAAGCTTTCTTT
>-|TRBJ1-3|few|TRBV6-1
CASSTRGLHGNTIYF
TGTGCCAGCAGTACCCGGGGACTTCATGGAAACACCATATATTTT
>-|TRBJ2-5|-|TRBV20-1
CSARDETQYF
TGCAGTGCCCGGGACGAGACCCAGTACTTC
>-|TRBJ2-5|many|TRBV4-1
CASSLALGETQYF
TGCGCCAGCAGCTTGGCACTAGGGGAGACCCAGTACTTC
>-|TRBJ2-1|-|TRBV12-3/TRBV12-4
CASSPSDGSYNEQFF
TGTGCCAGCAGCCCCTCGGACGGCTCCTACAATGAGCAGTTCTTC
>-|TRBJ2-1|-|TRBV12-3/TRBV12-4
CASSPSEYNERFF
TGTGCCAGCAGCCCTAGCGAGTACAATGAGCGGTTCTTC
>-|TRBJ2-1|-|TRBV27
CASSDPEGRATGNEQFF
TGTGCCAGCAGTGATCCGGAGGGACGGGCTACCGGGAATGAGCAGTTCTTC
>-|TRBJ1-1|many|TRBV5-4
CASTLGRMNTEAFF
TGTGCCAGCACCCTCGGGCGGATGAACACTGAAGCTTTCTTT
>-|TRBJ2-7|many|TRBV6-1
CASRPDRGGGYEQYF
TGTGCCAGCAGACCCGACAGGGGAGGGGGCTACGAGCAGTACTTC
>-|TRBJ1-2|-|TRBV28
CASSLLGYGYTF
TGTGCCAGCAGTTTGTTAGGTTATGGCTACACCTTC
>-|TRBJ2-5|many|TRBV6-1
CASSEAIRGETQYF
TGTGCCAGCAGTGAAGCTATCCGGGGGGAGACCCAGTACTTC
>-|TRBJ1-3|few|TRBV5-1
CASSLGEERNTIYF
TGCGCCAGCAGCTTGGGGGAGGAAAGAAACACCATATATTTT
>TRBD1|TRBJ2-7|few|TRBV28
CASTGTGSYEQYF
TGTGCCAGCACCGGGACAGGGTCCTACGAGCAGTACTTC
>-|TRBJ1-3|many|TRBV2
CASREQGSGNTIYF
TGTGCCAGCCGCGAACAGGGCTCTGGAAACACCATATATTTT
>-|TRBJ1-1|many|TRBV15
CATSRESLNRAFF
TGTGCCACCAGCAGAGAAAGCCTAAATCGAGCTTTCTTT
>-|TRBJ2-6|-|TRBV5-1
CASSGRTDSGANVLTF
TGCGCCAGCAGCGGTAGGACAGACTCTGGGGCCAACGTCCTGACTTTC
>TRBD1|TRBJ1-2|many|TRBV10-3
CAISEIVGGGSGYTF
TGTGCCATCAGTGAAATCGTAGGGGGCGGGTCTGGCTACACCTTC
>TRBD2|TRBJ2-1|few|TRBV7-9
CASSQVRLAGGISSYNEQFF
TGTGCCAGCAGCCAAGTAAGACTAGCGGGAGGTATTAGCTCCTACAATGAGCAGTTCTTC
>-|TRBJ1-2|many|TRBV20-1
CSATGVLGNGYTF
TGCAGTGCCACGGGAGTCTTGGGGAATGGCTACACCTTC